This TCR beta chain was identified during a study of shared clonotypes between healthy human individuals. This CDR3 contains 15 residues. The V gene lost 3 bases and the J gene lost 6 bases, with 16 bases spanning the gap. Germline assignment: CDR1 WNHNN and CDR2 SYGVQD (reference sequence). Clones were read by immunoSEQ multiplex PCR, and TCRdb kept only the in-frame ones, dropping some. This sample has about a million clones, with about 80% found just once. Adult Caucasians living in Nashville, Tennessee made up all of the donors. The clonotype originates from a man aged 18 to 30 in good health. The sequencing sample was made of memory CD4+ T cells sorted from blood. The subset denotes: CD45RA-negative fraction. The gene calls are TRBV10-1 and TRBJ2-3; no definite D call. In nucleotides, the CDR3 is TGCGCCAGCAGTGATGTCACAGAGCCTACGGATACGCAGTATTTT. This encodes CASSDVTEPTDTQYF.